These T cell receptor beta chains were read from a single sample in a study of blood T cell repertoires in COVID-19. Clones were read by immunoSEQ multiplex PCR, and TCRdb kept only the in-frame ones, dropping some. The sample has tens of thousands of clones, less than 80% seen once; the top ten hold about 31%. Sequenced: peripheral blood. The origin of the receptors is a human donor in a cohort sampled during active COVID-19. Both conserved end residues are part of each CDR3. A D gene is named only where the DNA matches it firmly. Not every row has a clone size; where given, it reads once, few, many or a size class.

CDR3aa | CDR3nt | d_gene | j_gene | v_gene | abundance
CASSSGDRDTDTQYF | TGTGCCAGCAGTTCCGGGGACAGGGACACAGATACGCAGTATTTT | TRBD1 | TRBJ2-3 | TRBV28 | once
CASNPGVDSYNEQFF | TGTGCCAGCAACCCCGGGGTGGACTCCTACAATGAGCAGTTCTTC | - | TRBJ2-1 | TRBV6-5 | -
CASSHREANGYTF | TGTGCCAGCAGCCATCGAGAGGCGAATGGCTACACCTTC | - | TRBJ1-2 | TRBV7-2 | -
CASSLTSINEQFF | TGCGCCAGCAGCTTGACTAGCATTAATGAGCAGTTCTTC | - | TRBJ2-1 | TRBV5-1 | once
CASSEGHMNTEAFF | TGCGCCAGCAGTGAGGGACATATGAACACTGAAGCTTTCTTT | - | TRBJ1-1 | TRBV10-2 | -
CASSLAGTGYGYTF | TGTGCCAGCAGCTTGGCCGGGACAGGGTATGGCTACACCTTC | TRBD1 | TRBJ1-2 | TRBV5-8 | -
CASSPGPEAGANVLTF | TGTGCCAGCTCACCCGGCCCCGAGGCTGGGGCCAACGTCCTGACTTTC | - | TRBJ2-6 | TRBV18 | few
CASSLLSRVMLYF | TGTGCCAGCAGCTTATTATCCCGGGTGATGTTGTACTTC | - | TRBJ2-7 | TRBV7-8 | -
CASSLGLAVYEQYF | TGTGCCAGCAGCTTAGGACTAGCGGTCTACGAGCAGTACTTC | TRBD2 | TRBJ2-7 | TRBV7-8 | -
CASSTGTGAYNEQFF | TGCGCCAGCAGCACCGGGACAGGGGCATACAATGAGCAGTTCTTC | TRBD1 | TRBJ2-1 | TRBV5-1 | -
CASSLFGESYQETQYF | TGTGCCAGCAGTTTATTTGGGGAGAGCTACCAAGAGACCCAGTACTTC | - | TRBJ2-5 | TRBV27 | -
CASSEQGAGEETQYF | TGTGCCAGCAGCGAACAGGGGGCTGGGGAAGAGACCCAGTACTTC | TRBD1 | TRBJ2-5 | TRBV7-9 | -
CASISKGGGRETQYF | TGCGCCAGCATATCAAAAGGGGGGGGCCGAGAGACCCAGTACTTC | - | TRBJ2-5 | TRBV10-2 | -
CASSPPGGNQPQHF | TGTGCCAGCAGCCCTCCAGGGGGCAATCAGCCCCAGCATTTT | - | TRBJ1-5 | TRBV13 | -
CASSQDGGLANTDTQYF | TGTGCCAGCAGCCAAGATGGTGGGCTAGCGAACACAGATACGCAGTATTTT | - | TRBJ2-3 | TRBV3-1/TRBV3-2 | -
CASSLEAGRFEKLFF | TGCGCCAGCAGCTTGGAGGCAGGGAGGTTTGAAAAACTGTTTTTT | - | TRBJ1-4 | TRBV5-1 | -
CASSQQDEQFF | TGCGCCAGCAGTCAACAGGATGAGCAGTTCTTC | - | TRBJ2-1 | TRBV4-1 | -
CASSLRDRVADTQYF | TGCGCCAGCAGCCTCAGGGACAGGGTCGCAGATACGCAGTATTTT | TRBD1 | TRBJ2-3 | TRBV4-3 | few